The 18 T cell receptor beta chains reported below all come from one sample, sequenced in a study of T-cell reconstitution after alpha-beta-depleted transplantation in children. TCRbeta library construction was performed incorporating unique molecular identifiers. Each CDR3 protein gets one entry after TCRdb re-called the PCR reads with MiXCR. The profile covers thousands of distinct CDR3 sequences, with approximately 12% appearing a single time and 20% to 25% taken by the ten largest. Specimen: PBMCs, mostly from graft donor cells, collected 180 days after TCRalphabeta/CD19-depleted stem cell transplant. These receptors were obtained from a child younger than two who had a stem cell transplant for acute myeloid leukemia, so the T cells may come from the graft donor.

By share of the sample, this clonotype is medium-sized (0.01 to 0.1%). V is TRBV4-3 and J is TRBJ2-1, with unresolved D. This CDR3 region has 15 residues. Germline V gene data show CDR1 as LGHNA and CDR2 as YSLEER. V shed 0 bases and J shed 7 bases, with 13 bases lying between them. CDR3 nucleotide sequence: TGCGCCAGCAGCCAAGATAGGAACAGAGAAAATGAGCAGTTCTTC. Its translation: CASSQDRNRENEQFF.

This clonotype was seen at least ten times. J is TRBJ1-5 and V is TRBV28; unclear D gene. Germline V gene data show CDR1 as MDHEN and CDR2 as SYDVKM. The CDR3 runs 14 residues. The V and J ends lost 5 bases and 5 bases respectively, with 13 bases between them. The CDR3 protein is CASSIGDLHQPQHF. DNA for the CDR3: TGTGCCAGCAGTATTGGGGATCTTCATCAGCCCCAGCATTTT.

This clonotype was found many times. The J gene is TRBJ2-1, the V gene TRBV2, with D possibly matching TRBD2 (6 bases). The V gene lost 7 bases and the J gene lost 0 bases, with 16 bases spanning the gap. Germline CDR1 reads SNHLY; CDR2 reads FYNNEI. This CDR3 contains 16 residues. CDR3 DNA: TGTGCCAGCATTGGCTTCACGGGAGCCTCCTACAATGAGCAGTTCTTC. Its protein product is CASIGFTGASYNEQFF.

This clonotype is medium-sized. The chain recombines TRBV7-3 with TRBJ2-1, with TRBD2 matching 8 bases. The germline V gene encodes CDR1 SGHTA and CDR2 FQGTGA. This CDR3 spans 17 amino acids. Trimming cost V 5 bases and J 5 bases; bases outside gene matches: 14. CDR3 sequence reads: CASSPRYLAGINNEQFF. DNA for the CDR3: TGTGCCAGCAGCCCAAGATACCTAGCGGGTATCAACAATGAGCAGTTCTTC.

This clonotype was picked up many times. The chain combines TRBV5-6 with TRBJ1-4; D is undetermined. This CDR3 has 14 amino acids. Per germline, CDR1 SGHDT and CDR2 YYEEEE. The germline V and J ends were trimmed by 0 bases and 4 bases, with 7 bases remaining between them. For the CDR3, the DNA is TGTGCCAGCAGCTTGGTGCCAGATAATGAAAAACTGTTTTTT. This gives the protein CASSLVPDNEKLFF.

Many counts were recorded for this clonotype. The chain employs TRBV27 and TRBJ2-4; TRBD1 aligns across 9 bases. The germline CDR1 and CDR2 sequences are MNHEY and SMNVEV (reference sequence). Trimming took 2 bases from V and 7 from J; bases not matched to a gene: 9. The CDR3 extends over 16 amino acids. The CDR3 protein is CASSLVGQGKSNIQYF. The CDR3 region has the DNA TGTGCCAGCAGTTTAGTGGGACAGGGTAAAAGTAACATTCAGTACTTC.

In this sample, this clonotype turned up many times. The V call is TRBV5-4, the J call TRBJ2-2; D is possibly TRBD2 (6 bases). V lost 1 base and J 8 bases, leaving 12 bases between the germline ends. The length of the CDR3 is 14 residues. Germline V gene lookup returns CDR1 SGHNT and CDR2 YYREEE (reference sequence). Written as DNA, the CDR3 is TGTGCCAGCAGCTTGCGGGAGAGGGCGGGGGAGCTGTTTTTT. As protein: CASSLRERAGELFF.

In this sample, this clonotype turned up many times. The genes are TRBV15 and TRBJ2-5; D ambiguous. CDR1 and CDR2 from the germline V gene are LNHNV and YYDKDF (reference sequence). The CDR3 spans 14 residues. With 0 bases removed from V and 2 bases from J, the gap between germline ends came to 7 bases. The CDR3 here is CATSRDNYQETQYF. CDR3 nucleotide sequence: TGTGCCACCAGCAGAGATAACTATCAAGAGACCCAGTACTTC.

This clonotype was recorded at least ten times. The chain is built from TRBV19 and TRBJ2-1, with 12 positions matching TRBD2. CDR1 is LNHDA and CDR2 is SQIVND in the germline V gene (reference sequence). CDR3 length: 13 residues. Trimming removed 4 bases from V and 13 bases from J; junction bases left unmatched: 5. CDR3 bases: TGTGCCAGTAGTAGACTAGCGGGAGTGGAACAGTTCTTC. Amino acid sequence: CASSRLAGVEQFF.

This clonotype is medium-sized within its sample. The chain has TRBV6-2 or TRBV6-3 and TRBJ2-1; tentatively, D is TRBD1 or TRBD2 (6 bases each). The CDR3 extends over 16 amino acids. In germline, CDR1 is MNHEY, CDR2 SVGEGT. The V end lost 6 bases, the J end lost 0 bases, and 15 bases lay between the germline ends. The CDR3, as DNA: TGTGCCAGCAGCCTAGGGGGGACCCACTCCTACAATGAGCAGTTCTTC. Amino acids: CASSLGGTHSYNEQFF.

In this sample, this clonotype turned up many times. This chain joins TRBV24-1 and TRBJ2-1; D remains unclear. The V end lost 5 bases, the J end lost 4 bases, and 8 bases lay between the germline ends. The V gene's germline CDR1 is KGHDR and CDR2 SFDVKD. CDR3 length: 13 residues. This CDR3 is CATSVWGYNEQFF. The CDR3 DNA sequence: TGTGCCACCAGTGTTTGGGGTTACAATGAGCAGTTCTTC.

This clonotype was detected many times. The chain couples TRBV7-9 to TRBJ1-2; 8 nucleotides align to TRBD1. CDR1 is SEHNR and CDR2 is FQNEAQ in the germline V gene (reference sequence). The CDR3 consists of 16 residues. V trimming: 3 bases; J trimming: 8 bases; junction bases outside the gene matches: 14. The CDR3 region has the DNA TGTGCCAGCAGCTTCATCCTAGGGACAGGCCAGGGGGGCTACACCTTC. Its protein product is CASSFILGTGQGGYTF.

This clonotype was picked up many times. The genes are TRBV28 and TRBJ2-7; 7 nucleotides match TRBD1. Germline CDR1 MDHEN, CDR2 SYDVKM. Trimming removed 4 bases from V and 3 bases from J; junction bases left unmatched: 9. The length of the CDR3 is 15 residues. The CDR3 spells CASSSPGTVNYEQYF. The CDR3 DNA sequence: TGTGCCAGCAGTTCCCCCGGGACAGTAAACTACGAGCAGTACTTC.

There are many counts of this clonotype. The chain recombines TRBV28 with TRBJ2-1; 8 positions match TRBD2. The CDR3 loop spans 15 amino acids. CDR1 MDHEN and CDR2 SYDVKM come from the germline V gene. Trimming removed 7 bases from V and 8 bases from J; junction bases left unmatched: 13. CDR3 nucleotides: TGTGCCAGCACTCTCGGGGGGGAGACCGTCTATGAGCAGTTCTTC. Residues: CASTLGGETVYEQFF.

At least ten counts were recorded for this clonotype. The chain recombines TRBV20-1 with TRBJ1-1, with D tentatively TRBD1 (5 bases). The germline V and J ends were trimmed by 5 bases and 0 bases, with 7 bases remaining between them. Germline V CDR1 and CDR2: DFQATT, SNEGSKA (reference sequence). The CDR3 runs to 12 residues. DNA for the CDR3: TGCAGTGCTGGGGCCATGAACACTGAAGCTTTCTTT. This codes for CSAGAMNTEAFF.

This clonotype was seen at least ten times. The chain couples TRBV6-2 or TRBV6-3 to TRBJ2-1; 7 bases match TRBD2. CDR1 is MNHEY, CDR2 SVGEGT, per germline. Trimming removed 0 bases from V and 8 bases from J; junction bases left unmatched: 10. This CDR3 is built from 16 residues. The CDR3, as DNA: TGTGCCAGCAGTTACTCGAAGGGTGGGAGGGTTTATGAGCAGTTCTTC. It encodes CASSYSKGGRVYEQFF.

There are many counts of this clonotype. The chain links TRBV2 to TRBJ2-3, with D unclear. Germline V gene lookup returns CDR1 SNHLY and CDR2 FYNNEI. The CDR3 loop spans 12 amino acids. V shed 4 bases and J shed 6 bases, with 8 bases lying between them. The chain's CDR3 is CASSATVDTQYF. DNA for the CDR3: TGTGCCAGCAGTGCCACCGTGGATACGCAGTATTTT.

The sample holds many counts of this clonotype. The chain uses TRBV12-3 or TRBV12-4 and TRBJ2-2; D gene unclear. Trimming removed 3 bases from V and 4 bases from J, with 6 bases in between. The CDR3 has 13 residues. CDR3 coding DNA: TGTGCCAGCAGTTTCAGTGGCACCGGGGAGCTGTTTTTT. Translation: CASSFSGTGELFF.